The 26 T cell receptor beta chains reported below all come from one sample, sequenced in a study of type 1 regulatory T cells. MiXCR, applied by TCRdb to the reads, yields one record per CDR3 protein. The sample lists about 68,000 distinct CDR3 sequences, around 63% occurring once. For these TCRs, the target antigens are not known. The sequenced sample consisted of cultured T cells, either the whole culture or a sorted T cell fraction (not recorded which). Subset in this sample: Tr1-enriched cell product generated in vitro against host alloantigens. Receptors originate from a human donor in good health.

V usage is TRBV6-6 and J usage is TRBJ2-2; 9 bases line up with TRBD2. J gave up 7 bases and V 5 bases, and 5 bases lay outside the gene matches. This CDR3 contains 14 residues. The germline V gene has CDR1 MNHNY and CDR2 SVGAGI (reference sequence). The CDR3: CASSPGTSSGELFF. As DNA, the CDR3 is TGTGCCAGCAGTCCCGGGACTAGCAGCGGGGAGCTGTTTTTT.

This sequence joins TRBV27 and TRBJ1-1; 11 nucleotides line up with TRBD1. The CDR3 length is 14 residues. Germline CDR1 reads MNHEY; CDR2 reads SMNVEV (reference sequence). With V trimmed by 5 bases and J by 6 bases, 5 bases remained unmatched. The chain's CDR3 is CASSVPGQGAEAFF. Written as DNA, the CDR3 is TGTGCCAGCAGTGTGCCGGGACAGGGGGCTGAAGCTTTCTTT.

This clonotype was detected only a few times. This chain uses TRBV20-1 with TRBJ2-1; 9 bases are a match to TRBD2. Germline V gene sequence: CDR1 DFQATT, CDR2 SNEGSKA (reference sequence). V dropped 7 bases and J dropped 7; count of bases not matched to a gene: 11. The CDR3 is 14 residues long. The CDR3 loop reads CSGSGAGGWNEQFF. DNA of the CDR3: TGCAGTGGGTCCGGTGCGGGAGGGTGGAATGAGCAGTTCTTC.

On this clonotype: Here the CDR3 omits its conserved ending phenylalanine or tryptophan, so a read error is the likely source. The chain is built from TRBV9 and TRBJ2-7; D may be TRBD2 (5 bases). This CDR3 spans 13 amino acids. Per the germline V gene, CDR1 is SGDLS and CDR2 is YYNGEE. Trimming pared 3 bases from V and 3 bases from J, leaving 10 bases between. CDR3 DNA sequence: TGTGCCAGCAGCGCCGGACTGTACTACGAGCAGTACCTC. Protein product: CASSAGLYYEQYL.

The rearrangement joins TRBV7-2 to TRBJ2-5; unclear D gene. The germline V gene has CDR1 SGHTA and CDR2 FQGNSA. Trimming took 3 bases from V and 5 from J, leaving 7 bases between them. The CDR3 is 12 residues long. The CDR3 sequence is CASSFLDETQYF. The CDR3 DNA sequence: TGTGCCAGCAGCTTTCTAGACGAGACCCAGTACTTC.

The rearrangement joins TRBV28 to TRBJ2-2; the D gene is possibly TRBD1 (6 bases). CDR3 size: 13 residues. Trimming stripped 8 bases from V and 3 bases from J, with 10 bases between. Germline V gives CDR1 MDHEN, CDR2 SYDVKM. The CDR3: CASQAGDTGELFF. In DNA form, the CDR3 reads TGTGCCAGCCAGGCAGGGGACACCGGGGAGCTGTTTTTT. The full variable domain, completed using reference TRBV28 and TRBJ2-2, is DVKVTQSSRYLVKRTGEKVFLECVQDMDHENMFWYRQDPGLGLRLIYFSYDVKMKEKGDIPEGYSVSREKKERFSLILESASTNQTSMYLCASQAGDTGELFFGEGSRLTVL.

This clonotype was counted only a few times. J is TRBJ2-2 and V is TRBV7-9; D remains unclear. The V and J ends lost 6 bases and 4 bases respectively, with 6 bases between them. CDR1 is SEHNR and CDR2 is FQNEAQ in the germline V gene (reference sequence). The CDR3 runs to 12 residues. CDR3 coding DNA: TGTGCCAGCAGTCCGTCCACCGGGGAGCTGTTTTTT. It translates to CASSPSTGELFF.

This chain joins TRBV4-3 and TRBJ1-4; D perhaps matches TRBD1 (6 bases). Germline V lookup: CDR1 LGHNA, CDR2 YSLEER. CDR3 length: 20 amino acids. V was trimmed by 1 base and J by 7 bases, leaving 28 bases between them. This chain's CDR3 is CASSQGVQGTAGRTGEKLFF. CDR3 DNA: TGCGCCAGCAGCCAAGGGGTACAGGGTACCGCGGGACGCACGGGTGAAAAACTGTTTTTT.

CDR3: CASSTFGTAPSGANVLTF. The CDR3 DNA reads as TGTGCCAGCAGCACTTTCGGGACAGCCCCATCTGGGGCCAACGTCCTGACTTTC. The chain is built from TRBV9 and TRBJ2-6; 7 positions agree with TRBD1. The V segment lost 4 bases and the J segment 1 base; nucleotides outside the gene matches: 11. In germline, CDR1 is SGDLS, CDR2 YYNGEE. CDR3 size: 18 residues.

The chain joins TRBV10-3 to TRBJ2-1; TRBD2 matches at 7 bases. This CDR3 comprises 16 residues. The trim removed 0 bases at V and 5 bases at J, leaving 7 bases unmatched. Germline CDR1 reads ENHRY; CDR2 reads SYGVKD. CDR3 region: CAISESTGGGNNEQFF. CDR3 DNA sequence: TGTGCCATCAGTGAGTCGACGGGGGGAGGAAACAATGAGCAGTTCTTC.

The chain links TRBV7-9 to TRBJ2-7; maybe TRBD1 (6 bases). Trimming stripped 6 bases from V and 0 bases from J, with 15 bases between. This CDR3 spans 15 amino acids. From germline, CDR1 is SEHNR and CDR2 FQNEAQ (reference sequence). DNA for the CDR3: TGTGCCAGCAGACCAGACAGGCTTCTCTCCTACGAGCAGTACTTC. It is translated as CASRPDRLLSYEQYF.

CDR3 coding DNA: TGTGCCAGCAGTTACCCCTGGACAGGGAAGAACACTGAAGCTTTCTTT. This sequence encodes CASSYPWTGKNTEAFF. J is TRBJ1-1 and V is TRBV6-2 or TRBV6-3, with 8 bases lining up with TRBD1. Trimming removed 2 bases from V and 1 base from J; junction bases left unmatched: 6. Germline V CDR1 and CDR2: MNHEY, SVGEGT. This CDR3 comprises 16 residues.

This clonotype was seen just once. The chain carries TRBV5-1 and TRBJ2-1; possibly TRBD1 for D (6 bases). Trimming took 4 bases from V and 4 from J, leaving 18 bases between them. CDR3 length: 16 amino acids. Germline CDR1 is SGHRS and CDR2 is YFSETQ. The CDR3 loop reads CASSKDRPGGYNEQFF. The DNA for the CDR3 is TGCGCCAGCAGCAAAGACAGGCCTGGGGGATACAATGAGCAGTTCTTC.

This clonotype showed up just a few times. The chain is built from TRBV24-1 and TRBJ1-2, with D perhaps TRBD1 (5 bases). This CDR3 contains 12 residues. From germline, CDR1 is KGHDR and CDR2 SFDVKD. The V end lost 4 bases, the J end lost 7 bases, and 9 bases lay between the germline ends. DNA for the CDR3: TGTGCCACCAGTGAAGGGACCGGTGGCTACACCTTC. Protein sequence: CATSEGTGGYTF.

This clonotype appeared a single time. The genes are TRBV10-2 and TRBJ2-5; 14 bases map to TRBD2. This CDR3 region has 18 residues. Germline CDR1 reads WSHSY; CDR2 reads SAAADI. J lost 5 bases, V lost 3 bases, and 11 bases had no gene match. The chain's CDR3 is CASSEEGLAGGFGETQYF. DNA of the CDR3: TGCGCCAGCAGTGAAGAAGGACTAGCGGGAGGATTTGGGGAGACCCAGTACTTC.

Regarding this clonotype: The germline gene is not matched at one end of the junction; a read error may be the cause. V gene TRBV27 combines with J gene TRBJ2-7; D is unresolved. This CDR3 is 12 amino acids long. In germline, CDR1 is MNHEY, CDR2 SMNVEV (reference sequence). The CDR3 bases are TGTGCCAGCTGTTTACGAGGAGACGAGCAGTACTTC. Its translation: CASCLRGDEQYF.

This CDR3 reads CASRYEGVGNTEAFF. In DNA form, the CDR3 reads TGTGCCAGCAGATATGAAGGGGTAGGGAACACTGAAGCTTTCTTT. V is TRBV27 and J is TRBJ1-1, with a tentative D call TRBD1 (5 bases). V dropped 6 bases and J dropped 1 base, with 15 bases sitting between them. This CDR3 has 15 amino acids. The germline CDR1 and CDR2 sequences are MNHEY and SMNVEV (reference sequence).

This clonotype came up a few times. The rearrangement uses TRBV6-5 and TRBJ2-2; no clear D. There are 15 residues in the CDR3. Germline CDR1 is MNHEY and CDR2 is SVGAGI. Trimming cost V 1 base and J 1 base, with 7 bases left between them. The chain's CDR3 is CASSYLQENTGELFF. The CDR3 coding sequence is TGTGCCAGCAGTTACTTACAAGAGAACACCGGGGAGCTGTTTTTT.

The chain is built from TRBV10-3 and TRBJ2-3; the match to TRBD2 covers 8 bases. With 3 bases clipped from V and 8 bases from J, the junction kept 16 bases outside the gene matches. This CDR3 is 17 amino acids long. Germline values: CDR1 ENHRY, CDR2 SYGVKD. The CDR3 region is CAISDPSGGGGVGTQYF. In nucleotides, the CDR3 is TGTGCCATCAGTGACCCAAGCGGGGGCGGTGGAGTCGGTACGCAGTATTTT.

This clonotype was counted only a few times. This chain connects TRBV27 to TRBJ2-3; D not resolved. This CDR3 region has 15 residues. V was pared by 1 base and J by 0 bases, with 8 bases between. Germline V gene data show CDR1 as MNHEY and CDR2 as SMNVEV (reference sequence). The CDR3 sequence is CASSLFADSTDTQYF. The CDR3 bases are TGTGCCAGCAGTTTATTTGCGGATAGCACAGATACGCAGTATTTT.

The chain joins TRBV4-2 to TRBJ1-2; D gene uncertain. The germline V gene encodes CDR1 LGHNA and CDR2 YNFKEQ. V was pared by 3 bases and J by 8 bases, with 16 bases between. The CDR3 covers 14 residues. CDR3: CASSHPLDGEGYTF. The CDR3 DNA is TGTGCCAGCAGCCACCCCCTCGACGGTGAAGGCTACACCTTC.

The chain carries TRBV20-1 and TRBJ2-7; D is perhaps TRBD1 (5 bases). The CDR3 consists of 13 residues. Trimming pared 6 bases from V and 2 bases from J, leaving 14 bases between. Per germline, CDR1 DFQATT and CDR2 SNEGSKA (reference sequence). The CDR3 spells CSAAAGQTYEQYF. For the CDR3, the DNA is TGCAGTGCCGCGGCAGGGCAGACCTACGAGCAGTACTTC.

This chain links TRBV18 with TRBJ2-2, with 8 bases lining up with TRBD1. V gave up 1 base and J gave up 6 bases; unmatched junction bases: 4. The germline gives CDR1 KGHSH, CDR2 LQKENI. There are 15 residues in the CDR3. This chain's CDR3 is CASSPQSQGAGELFF. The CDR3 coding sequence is TGTGCCAGCTCACCACAATCACAGGGGGCCGGGGAGCTGTTTTTT.

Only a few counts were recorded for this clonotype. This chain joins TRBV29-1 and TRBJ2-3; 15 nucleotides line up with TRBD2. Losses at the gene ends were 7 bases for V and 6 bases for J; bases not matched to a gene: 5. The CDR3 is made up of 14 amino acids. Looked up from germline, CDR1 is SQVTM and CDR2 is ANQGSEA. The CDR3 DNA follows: TGCAGCGGGGGACTAGCGGGAGGAGGGGATACGCAGTATTTT. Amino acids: CSGGLAGGGDTQYF.

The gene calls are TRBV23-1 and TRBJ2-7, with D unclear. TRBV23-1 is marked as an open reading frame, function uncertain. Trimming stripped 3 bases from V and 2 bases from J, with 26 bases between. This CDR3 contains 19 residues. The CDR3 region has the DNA TGCGCCAGCAGTCAGTGGGTTTTGACAACGCCTCTTTTCCCCTACGAGCAGTACTTC. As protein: CASSQWVLTTPLFPYEQYF.

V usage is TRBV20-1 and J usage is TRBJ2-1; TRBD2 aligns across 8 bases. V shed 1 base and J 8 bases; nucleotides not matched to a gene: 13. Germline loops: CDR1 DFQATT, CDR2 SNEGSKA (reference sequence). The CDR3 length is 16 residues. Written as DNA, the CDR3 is TGCAGTGCTAGAGGTCCCACTAGCGGCCGACTCGATGAGCAGTTCTTC. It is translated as CSARGPTSGRLDEQFF.